This entry describes one T cell receptor (beta chain). The antigen remains undetermined. Study outcomes and limitations: In terms of TCR gene usage, tumor memory CD4+ T cells clustered together with blood and lymph node memory CD4+ cells, as well as with lymph node naive CD4+ cells. Tumor Tregs overlapped most with tumor, then blood, naive CD4+ cells.

V shed 5 bases and J 0 bases; nucleotides not matched to a gene: 17. There are 21 residues in the CDR3. CDR1 is SGHRS and CDR2 is YFSETQ in the germline V gene. After constant-region reverse-primer amplification, full-length variable regions underwent semi-nested PCR with Nested Universal Primer A. TCRdb itself ran the 5' RACE reads through MiXCR, one entry per CDR3 protein. The sample has some 37,000 distinct CDR3 sequences; under 20% are singletons. The clonotype originates from a female donor with breast cancer. The gene calls are TRBV5-1 and TRBJ2-2; TRBD2 agrees at 12 bases. What was sequenced was naive CD4+ T cells sorted from a lymph node. Stated subset: naive CD4+ T cells, CD4+CD45RA+CD25-. The CDR3 protein is CASRKDKVTTSGRTNTGELFF. Here the CDR3 DNA reads TGCGCCAGCAGGAAGGACAAGGTGACAACTAGCGGGAGGACGAACACCGGGGAGCTGTTTTTT. Complete variable domain (other parts from reference TRBV5-1 and TRBJ2-2): KAGVTQTPRYLIKTRGQQVTLSCSPISGHRSVSWYQQTPGQGLQFLFEYFSETQRNKGNFPGRFSGRQFSNSRSEMNVSTLELGDSALYLCASRKDKVTTSGRTNTGELFFGEGSRLTVL.